A selection of T cell receptor beta chains follows, all from one sample in a study of T cell responses to AZD1222 COVID-19 vaccine. TCRdb's copy holds only in-frame clones and misses some; the assay was immunoSEQ multiplex PCR. The profile shows about 170,000 clones, about 85% of them singletons. The sample here was peripheral blood, taken on day 0 of AZD1222 vaccination. These receptors were taken from an adult in good health. The CDR3 runs from the conserved cysteine through the conserved F or W. The order of the fields is CDR3 length, J gene, V gene, D gene, CDR3 protein. The D gene is left open where the match is weak.

cdr3_length: 12
j_call: TRBJ2-7
v_call: TRBV28
d_call: -
cdr3_aa: CASSLMWYEQYF

cdr3_length: 10
j_call: TRBJ1-1
v_call: TRBV6-5
d_call: -
cdr3_aa: CASRFPEAFF

cdr3_length: 13
j_call: TRBJ1-1
v_call: TRBV4-1
d_call: TRBD1
cdr3_aa: CASSGGGWTEAFF

cdr3_length: 13
j_call: TRBJ2-2
v_call: TRBV14
d_call: -
cdr3_aa: CASSQRPAGELFF

cdr3_length: 15
j_call: TRBJ2-1
v_call: TRBV29-1
d_call: -
cdr3_aa: CSVEEGLGAGNEQFF

cdr3_length: 12
j_call: TRBJ1-2
v_call: TRBV30
d_call: -
cdr3_aa: CAWSYGTYGYTF

cdr3_length: 13
j_call: TRBJ2-1
v_call: TRBV5-1
d_call: -
cdr3_aa: CASSTLTNGEQFF

cdr3_length: 14
j_call: TRBJ1-2
v_call: TRBV19
d_call: -
cdr3_aa: CASSILSYPYGYTF

cdr3_length: 11
j_call: TRBJ1-3
v_call: TRBV30
d_call: -
cdr3_aa: CAWSPGNTIYF

cdr3_length: 15
j_call: TRBJ2-7
v_call: TRBV5-6
d_call: TRBD2
cdr3_aa: CASHVIAGDSYEQYF

cdr3_length: 16
j_call: TRBJ2-1
v_call: TRBV3-1/TRBV3-2
d_call: -
cdr3_aa: CASSRVAESSYNEQFF

cdr3_length: 18
j_call: TRBJ2-1
v_call: TRBV4-1
d_call: -
cdr3_aa: CASSRQEVKISSYNEQFF

cdr3_length: 14
j_call: TRBJ1-3
v_call: TRBV18
d_call: -
cdr3_aa: CASSPQESGNTIYF

cdr3_length: 15
j_call: TRBJ1-1
v_call: TRBV7-8
d_call: -
cdr3_aa: CASSLGPGATTEAFF

cdr3_length: 14
j_call: TRBJ1-1
v_call: TRBV4-1
d_call: -
cdr3_aa: CASSQEGRSTEAFF

cdr3_length: 15
j_call: TRBJ2-2
v_call: TRBV5-1
d_call: TRBD1
cdr3_aa: CASSFRTGLTGELFF

cdr3_length: 12
j_call: TRBJ2-7
v_call: TRBV6-5
d_call: -
cdr3_aa: CASMRVTYEQYF

cdr3_length: 13
j_call: TRBJ2-7
v_call: TRBV10-3
d_call: -
cdr3_aa: CAISGSGLYEQYF

cdr3_length: 16
j_call: TRBJ1-3
v_call: TRBV25-1
d_call: TRBD1
cdr3_aa: CASSALGDSPGNTIYF

cdr3_length: 14
j_call: TRBJ1-1
v_call: TRBV2
d_call: TRBD1
cdr3_aa: CASSEQGALTEAFF

cdr3_length: 13
j_call: TRBJ2-7
v_call: TRBV7-9
d_call: TRBD1
cdr3_aa: CASSLTGIDEQYF

cdr3_length: 18
j_call: TRBJ2-7
v_call: TRBV30
d_call: TRBD2
cdr3_aa: CAWSTGLAGGPSSYEQYF

cdr3_length: 13
j_call: TRBJ2-7
v_call: TRBV3-1/TRBV3-2
d_call: -
cdr3_aa: CASSQDLFYEQYF

cdr3_length: 14
j_call: TRBJ1-1
v_call: TRBV6-5
d_call: -
cdr3_aa: CASSYRGKNTEAFF

cdr3_length: 17
j_call: TRBJ2-3
v_call: TRBV3-1/TRBV3-2
d_call: TRBD2
cdr3_aa: CASSQSPLAGGGVAQYF

cdr3_length: 15
j_call: TRBJ1-6
v_call: TRBV2
d_call: TRBD1
cdr3_aa: CASSVQGTDNSPLHF

cdr3_length: 15
j_call: TRBJ1-1
v_call: TRBV2
d_call: -
cdr3_aa: CASSPLGQRTTEAFF

cdr3_length: 13
j_call: TRBJ1-2
v_call: TRBV5-1
d_call: -
cdr3_aa: CASSLDGDGGYTF

cdr3_length: 16
j_call: TRBJ1-5
v_call: TRBV19
d_call: -
cdr3_aa: CASSYWGADSNQPQHF